This entry lists 16 T cell receptor beta chains sequenced from one sample in a study of blood T cell repertoires in COVID-19. The assay was immunoSEQ multiplex PCR, and TCRdb's table has in-frame clones only and misses some. The table has over 55,000 clones, over 70% seen once. The sequencing input was peripheral blood. Source of these receptors: a man aged 45 to 65 with active COVID-19.

V is TRBV9 and J is TRBJ2-1, with TRBD2 identical over 11 bases. The germline V gene has CDR1 SGDLS and CDR2 YYNGEE. The CDR3 covers 15 residues. J gave up 6 bases and V 4 bases, and 6 bases lay outside the gene matches. The CDR3 DNA is TGTGCCAGCAGCCTAGCGGGAGGCCACTTCAATGAGCAGTTCTTC. It specifies CASSLAGGHFNEQFF.

V gene TRBV7-8 combines with J gene TRBJ1-4, with D maybe TRBD1 (5 bases). Trimming took 8 bases from V and 0 from J, leaving 10 bases between them. This CDR3 spans 14 amino acids. Germline values: CDR1 SGHVS, CDR2 FQNEAQ. In DNA form, the CDR3 reads TGTGCCAGCCGAACGGGGGCAACTAATGAAAAACTGTTTTTT. It is translated as CASRTGATNEKLFF.

This clone has more than one count but fewer than ten. V and J are TRBV6-5 and TRBJ2-1; weak D call: TRBD2 (6 bases). The V and J ends lost 7 bases and 7 bases respectively, with 17 bases between them. Germline CDR1 reads MNHEY; CDR2 reads SVGAGI. The CDR3 runs 14 residues. The CDR3 here is CASTLAYSTNEQFF. In DNA form, the CDR3 reads TGTGCCAGCACACTAGCATATTCCACTAATGAGCAGTTCTTC.

CDR3 sequence reads: CASWERGGYTF. DNA for the CDR3: TGTGCCAGCTGGGAAAGGGGTGGCTACACCTTC. The V gene is TRBV2, the J gene TRBJ1-2, with D possibly being TRBD1 (5 bases). Germline assignment: CDR1 SNHLY and CDR2 FYNNEI. This CDR3 is 11 amino acids long. The germline V and J ends were trimmed by 8 bases and 7 bases, with 11 bases remaining between them.

The rearrangement joins TRBV7-2 to TRBJ2-5; D remains ambiguous. The germline gives CDR1 SGHTA, CDR2 FQGNSA. Trimming left V 2 bases short and J 4 bases short, with 5 bases between. CDR3 length: 12 residues. CDR3 region: CASSLYSETQYF. The CDR3 DNA reads as TGTGCCAGCAGCTTATACTCAGAGACCCAGTACTTC.

This clone occurred once. This chain connects TRBV6-5 to TRBJ2-7, with a weak D call TRBD1 (5 bases). This CDR3 has 13 residues. V lost 6 bases, J lost 6 bases, and 15 bases lay in between. Germline lookup yields CDR1 MNHEY and CDR2 SVGAGI. CDR3 DNA: TGTGCCAGCAGCGAGACGACAGTTCTCGAGCAGTACTTC. This codes for CASSETTVLEQYF.

The V gene is TRBV28, the J gene TRBJ2-7; no clear D. Germline CDR1 is MDHEN and CDR2 is SYDVKM. V lost 10 bases and J lost 5, with 18 bases in between. The CDR3 is 13 amino acids. As DNA, the CDR3 is TGTGCCATCCATGGCAGGCATGGGCACGAGCAGTACTTC. Translating gives CAIHGRHGHEQYF.

The rearrangement links TRBV7-9 to TRBJ1-3, with a tentative D call TRBD1 (6 bases). The V gene lost 5 bases and the J gene lost 0 bases, with 11 bases spanning the gap. CDR3 length: 15 amino acids. The germline V gene has CDR1 SEHNR and CDR2 FQNEAQ (reference sequence). CDR3 coding DNA: TGTGCCAGCAGCGCGTTACAGGGCTCTGGAAACACCATATATTTT. Amino acid sequence: CASSALQGSGNTIYF.

V is TRBV19 and J is TRBJ1-5; 7 bases are a match to TRBD1. This CDR3 spans 15 amino acids. Germline V lookup: CDR1 LNHDA, CDR2 SQIVND (reference sequence). The junction had 9 bases not matched to a gene; V was cut back by 6 bases and J by 4 bases. The CDR3 is CASRTPGQKNQPQHF. In DNA, the CDR3 is TGTGCCAGTAGAACCCCGGGACAGAAAAATCAGCCCCAGCATTTT. Full variable domain (outside the CDR3, taken from reference TRBV19 and TRBJ1-5): DGGITQSPKYLFRKEGQNVTLSCEQNLNHDAMYWYRQDPGQGLRLIYYSQIVNDFQKGDIAEGYSVSREKKESFPLTVTSAQKNPTAFYLCASRTPGQKNQPQHFGDGTRLSIL.

V usage is TRBV5-4 and J usage is TRBJ2-1; D may be TRBD1 (5 bases). The V end lost 2 bases, the J end lost 2 bases, and 23 bases lay between the germline ends. CDR3 size: 19 residues. Germline V CDR1 and CDR2: SGHNT, YYREEE (reference sequence). CDR3 in amino acids: CASSFLSHTGPGAYNEQFF. CDR3 nucleotides: TGTGCCAGCAGCTTCTTATCCCATACAGGACCTGGGGCCTACAATGAGCAGTTCTTC.

V and J are TRBV6-2 or TRBV6-3 and TRBJ2-5; D is perhaps TRBD2 (6 bases). V gave up 4 bases and J gave up 4 bases, with 7 bases separating them. The CDR3 length is 12 residues. Germline lookup yields CDR1 MNHEY and CDR2 SVGEGT. DNA of the CDR3: TGTGCCAGCAGTTCGCGGGGAGAGACCCAGTACTTC. It encodes CASSSRGETQYF.

This chain joins TRBV4-3 and TRBJ2-1, with D tentatively TRBD2 (5 bases). V lost 5 bases to trimming and J lost 1 base, with 9 bases between them. Germline assignment: CDR1 LGHNA and CDR2 YSLEER. The CDR3 runs to 14 residues. In nucleotides, the CDR3 is TGCGCCAGCAGCGCGGGCCTATCCTACAATGAGCAGTTCTTC. Translating gives CASSAGLSYNEQFF.

Only one count was recorded for this clone. This chain connects TRBV9 to TRBJ2-3; TRBD2 is a possible D gene (6 bases). The CDR3 is 16 residues long. Trimming removed 4 bases from V and 2 bases from J, with 17 bases in between. Germline CDR1 SGDLS, CDR2 YYNGEE. The CDR3 spells CASSSRGTTLTDTQYF. In nucleotides, the CDR3 is TGTGCCAGCAGCTCCCGGGGGACGACCCTCACAGATACGCAGTATTTT.

The rearrangement links TRBV28 to TRBJ1-5; 8 bases agree with TRBD1. Germline CDR1 is MDHEN and CDR2 is SYDVKM. Germline trimming cut 6 bases from V and 0 bases from J; bases unmatched to any gene: 13. The CDR3 is 18 residues long. The CDR3 region is CASSRQGGTGYSNQPQHF. The CDR3 DNA sequence: TGTGCCAGCAGCCGCCAGGGGGGGACAGGTTATAGCAATCAGCCCCAGCATTTT.

The chain employs TRBV14 and TRBJ2-7, with 8 nucleotides matching TRBD2. Trimming took 2 bases from V and 1 from J; bases not matched to a gene: 7. Germline CDR1 reads SGHDN; CDR2 reads FVKESK. The CDR3 loop spans 16 amino acids. The CDR3 sequence is CASSQMSGRGSYEQYF. The CDR3, as DNA: TGTGCCAGCAGCCAAATGAGCGGGAGAGGTTCCTACGAGCAGTACTTC.

The chain has TRBV9 and TRBJ1-3, with D possibly matching TRBD1 (6 bases). The CDR3 is made up of 16 amino acids. Trimming pared 3 bases from V and 0 bases from J, leaving 13 bases between. CDR1 SGDLS and CDR2 YYNGEE come from the germline V gene. The CDR3 region has the DNA TGTGCCAGCAGCGCAACCTTACAGGGCTCTGGAAACACCATATATTTT. This sequence encodes CASSATLQGSGNTIYF.